The clone carrying this T cell receptor beta chain showed up many times. Its antigen is not known. Sorted libraries came from 950,000 to 1,000,000 CD4+ or CD8+ T cells. These data belong to a study of neurological immune-mediated disorders. Study-level results: There were no CDR3 amino acid sequences shared by expanded clones across subjects, a result suggesting private repertoires in all groups. The highest TCR clonal expansion occurred in HTLV-1-associated myelopathy; multiple sclerosis fell below healthy controls.

This CDR3 is 17 amino acids long. Trimming removed 5 bases at V and 8 bases at J, with 27 bases between. Germline lookup yields CDR1 SGHTA and CDR2 FQGTGA. The authors made cDNA by 5'RACE with 10-nucleotide random UMIs. TCRdb ran MiXCR on the 5' RACE reads and lists one entry per CDR3 protein. The sample shows roughly 52,000 distinct CDR3 sequences, about 5.8% of them seen only once. The V gene is TRBV7-3, the J gene TRBJ1-2; maybe TRBD1 (5 bases). The receptor's source is a young woman with multiple sclerosis. Material for sequencing was CD4+ T cells from blood. CDR3 sequence reads: CASSPGGADSLPKGYTF. The CDR3 bases are TGTGCCAGCAGCCCAGGTGGGGCAGATAGCCTCCCCAAGGGCTACACCTTC.